The 20 T cell receptor beta chains below were found in one sample sequenced in a study of blood T cell repertoires in COVID-19. Measured with immunoSEQ multiplex PCR; TCRdb has only the in-frame clones, and not every one. The sample shows around 130,000 clones, more than 85% of them seen only once. The sequenced sample was peripheral blood. The receptors were gathered from a middle-aged man with active or convalescent COVID-19.

The V gene is TRBV12-5, the J gene TRBJ1-5; the match to TRBD1 covers 8 bases. The length of the CDR3 is 16 residues. Trimming took 6 bases from V and 2 from J; bases not matched to a gene: 9. Germline V gene lookup returns CDR1 LGHNT and CDR2 FRNRAP. The DNA for the CDR3 is TGTGCTAGTGGCGAAGGACAGGGATATGGCAATCAGCCCCAGCATTTT. Translated: CASGEGQGYGNQPQHF.

This clone was picked up a small number of times. This chain joins TRBV6-2 or TRBV6-3 and TRBJ2-7; 8 bases fit TRBD2. The CDR3 has 14 amino acids. V dropped 6 bases and J dropped 2; count of bases not matched to a gene: 6. The V gene's germline CDR1 is MNHEY and CDR2 SVGEGT. The CDR3 region has the DNA TGTGCCAGCAGCCTTAGCGGGACCGCCTACGAGCAGTACTTC. Its translation: CASSLSGTAYEQYF.

The rearrangement joins TRBV27 to TRBJ2-3; 7 bases agree with TRBD1. In germline, CDR1 is MNHEY, CDR2 SMNVEV (reference sequence). This CDR3 has 13 amino acids. J was trimmed by 1 base and V by 6 bases; bases with no gene match: 1. CDR3 amino acids: CASRGTGTDTQYF. DNA for the CDR3: TGTGCCAGCAGGGGGACAGGCACAGATACGCAGTATTTT.

The CDR3: CASSLAGLTDTGELFF. The CDR3 nucleotides read TGTGCCAGCAGTTTGGCAGGGCTGACGGACACCGGGGAGCTGTTTTTT. The V and J genes are TRBV28 and TRBJ2-2, with TRBD1 as a possible D gene (5 bases). The CDR3 contains 16 residues. Germline CDR1 MDHEN, CDR2 SYDVKM. V lost 3 bases and J 3 bases, leaving 14 bases between the germline ends.

The chain carries TRBV7-2 and TRBJ2-1, with 9 nucleotides matching TRBD2. This CDR3 has 16 amino acids. Germline CDR1 and CDR2: SGHTA and FQGNSA. V gave up 5 bases and J gave up 1 base; unmatched junction bases: 6. CDR3 bases: TGTGCCAGCAGCGTTAGCGGGGGCCTATCCTACAATGAGCAGTTCTTC. Translation: CASSVSGGLSYNEQFF.

V and J are TRBV5-1 and TRBJ2-7; TRBD1 aligns across 8 bases. This CDR3 is built from 13 residues. J lost 6 bases, V lost 3 bases, and 5 bases had no gene match. The germline CDR1 and CDR2 sequences are SGHRS and YFSETQ. The CDR3 loop is CASSWTGSSEQYF. DNA for the CDR3: TGCGCCAGCAGCTGGACAGGGTCAAGCGAGCAGTACTTC.

The gene calls are TRBV6-1 and TRBJ2-1; 8 nucleotides align to TRBD1. The CDR3 runs to 16 residues. Germline V gives CDR1 MNHNS, CDR2 SASEGT. The junction had 8 bases not matched to a gene; V was cut back by 2 bases and J by 5 bases. The CDR3 spells CASSEPTGTGDNEQFF. The CDR3 DNA sequence: TGTGCCAGCAGTGAACCCACCGGGACAGGAGACAATGAGCAGTTCTTC.

The CDR3 protein is CASSDPRANYGYTF. The DNA for the CDR3 is TGCGCCAGCAGCGACCCCCGGGCTAACTATGGCTACACCTTC. V and J are TRBV5-1 and TRBJ1-2; D ambiguous. The CDR3 runs 14 residues. Trimming shortened V by 4 bases and J by 0 bases, and 10 bases separated the two germline ends. CDR1 SGHRS and CDR2 YFSETQ come from the germline V gene. Full variable domain (outside the CDR3, taken from reference TRBV5-1 and TRBJ1-2): KAGVTQTPRYLIKTRGQQVTLSCSPISGHRSVSWYQQTPGQGLQFLFEYFSETQRNKGNFPGRFSGRQFSNSRSEMNVSTLELGDSALYLCASSDPRANYGYTFGSGTRLTVV.

This chain uses TRBV7-6 with TRBJ2-7; 8 bases line up with TRBD2. V shed 3 bases and J 0 bases; nucleotides not matched to a gene: 4. Looked up from germline, CDR1 is SGHVS and CDR2 is FNYEAQ. This CDR3 has 15 amino acids. In DNA form, the CDR3 reads TGTGCCAGCAGCTTCTCCAGCGGGGGCTCCTACGAGCAGTACTTC. Translating gives CASSFSSGGSYEQYF.

The chain links TRBV5-1 to TRBJ2-5; 10 positions agree with TRBD2. After removal of 6 bases from V and 4 bases from J, the junction contained 12 bases not matched to a gene. The CDR3 contains 16 residues. Germline CDR1 SGHRS, CDR2 YFSETQ. CDR3 residues: CASTISHSGGIETQYF. The CDR3 region has the DNA TGCGCCAGCACCATTTCTCATAGCGGGGGGATAGAGACCCAGTACTTC.

The CDR3 DNA sequence: TGTGCCAGCAGTCGAAGGTTCGGGGATGAAAAACTGTTTTTT. Amino acids: CASSRRFGDEKLFF. This chain uses TRBV27 with TRBJ1-4; D remains unclear. Germline CDR1 reads MNHEY; CDR2 reads SMNVEV (reference sequence). V was pared by 5 bases and J by 6 bases, with 13 bases between. CDR3 length: 14 residues.

The J gene is TRBJ2-1, the V gene TRBV9; the match to TRBD1 covers 8 bases. The CDR3 spans 16 residues. Losses at the gene ends were 3 bases for V and 3 bases for J; bases not matched to a gene: 8. CDR1 and CDR2 from the germline V gene are SGDLS and YYNGEE. This chain's CDR3 is CASSGRTGRNYNEQFF. The CDR3 DNA sequence: TGTGCCAGCAGCGGGCGGACAGGGCGAAACTACAATGAGCAGTTCTTC.

The chain links TRBV15 to TRBJ2-7, with 7 positions matching TRBD1. Germline lookup yields CDR1 LNHNV and CDR2 YYDKDF (reference sequence). V was clipped by 6 bases and J by 9 bases; unmatched bases: 8. The CDR3 length is 12 residues. The CDR3 DNA follows: TGTGCCACCAGGAGACAGGGAACCGGGCAGTACTTC. This gives the protein CATRRQGTGQYF.

The rearrangement joins TRBV2 to TRBJ1-6, with a possible D match to TRBD1 (6 bases). V lost 6 bases and J lost 6, with 15 bases in between. The germline gives CDR1 SNHLY, CDR2 FYNNEI. The CDR3 runs 15 residues. The chain's CDR3 is CASSATGPPNSPLHF. In DNA, the CDR3 is TGTGCCAGCAGCGCGACAGGCCCGCCTAATTCACCCCTCCACTTT.

The chain has TRBV10-1 and TRBJ1-3, with 7 bases that match TRBD1. Germline assignment: CDR1 WNHNN and CDR2 SYGVQD (reference sequence). Germline trimming cut 5 bases from V and 3 bases from J; bases unmatched to any gene: 1. CDR3 size: 13 residues. The CDR3 reads CASSRTGGNTIYF. In DNA form, the CDR3 reads TGCGCCAGCAGTCGGACAGGTGGAAACACCATATATTTT.

This rearrangement joins TRBV25-1 to TRBJ1-2, with 9 positions matching TRBD1. CDR1 MGHDK and CDR2 SYGVNS come from the germline V gene. The CDR3 extends over 15 amino acids. The V gene end was trimmed by 2 bases and the J gene end by 5 bases; junction bases not matched to a gene: 6. The CDR3 bases are TGTGCCAGCAGTGAAGGGACAGGGTTTCGGTATGGCTACACCTTC. Protein product: CASSEGTGFRYGYTF.

With regard to this clone: This CDR3 is also generated by other DNA sequences in the sample. The CDR3 reads CAWSRGGETQYF. CDR3 nucleotide sequence: TGTGCCTGGAGTAGGGGGGGGGAGACCCAGTACTTC. The chain uses TRBV30 and TRBJ2-5, with a possible D match to TRBD2 (7 bases). This CDR3 spans 12 amino acids. CDR1 is GTSNPN and CDR2 is SVGIG in the germline V gene (reference sequence). V was shortened by 2 bases and J by 5 bases, with 9 bases between the two germline ends. The complete variable domain, with remaining parts taken from reference TRBV30 and TRBJ2-5, reads SQTIHQWPATLVQPVGSPLSLECTVEGTSNPNLYWYRQAAGRGLQLLFYSVGIGQISSEVPQNLSASRPQDRQFILSSKKLLLSDSGFYLCAWSRGGETQYFGPGTRLLVL.

The chain has TRBV28 and TRBJ2-1, with TRBD2 matching over 8 bases. Germline CDR1 and CDR2: MDHEN and SYDVKM. CDR3 length equals 15 residues. V was clipped by 7 bases and J by 4 bases; unmatched bases: 9. CDR3 in amino acids: CASTHRGGAYNEQFF. CDR3 DNA sequence: TGTGCCAGCACCCACCGGGGGGGGGCGTACAATGAGCAGTTCTTC. The full variable domain, completed using reference TRBV28 and TRBJ2-1, is DVKVTQSSRYLVKRTGEKVFLECVQDMDHENMFWYRQDPGLGLRLIYFSYDVKMKEKGDIPEGYSVSREKKERFSLILESASTNQTSMYLCASTHRGGAYNEQFFGPGTRLTVL.

The chain joins TRBV20-1 to TRBJ1-5; TRBD1 agrees at 7 bases. Looked up from germline, CDR1 is DFQATT and CDR2 is SNEGSKA (reference sequence). The CDR3 is made up of 15 amino acids. Germline trimming cut 3 bases from V and 0 bases from J; bases unmatched to any gene: 5. This chain's CDR3 is CSASEGAHSNQPQHF. Written as DNA, the CDR3 is TGCAGTGCTAGTGAGGGGGCCCATAGCAATCAGCCCCAGCATTTT.

This rearrangement joins TRBV28 to TRBJ1-4, with a weak D call TRBD1 (5 bases). The CDR3 spans 16 residues. V gave up 4 bases and J gave up 4 bases, with 16 bases separating them. From germline, CDR1 is MDHEN and CDR2 SYDVKM. The DNA for the CDR3 is TGTGCCAGCAGTTCGTTCGTTGGGGGGAGTAATGAAAAACTGTTTTTT. Amino acid sequence: CASSSFVGGSNEKLFF.